Here is one T cell receptor (beta chain) with its context. Which antigen it targets is not known. The sample holds no much larger clone one base away, and base qualities are not on file. The donors were healthy, HIV-negative adults who had no recently reported acute infections or vaccinations. Only Caucasian adults living in Nashville, Tennessee, USA were represented among the donors. Magnetic negative selection was used to enrich CD4+ T cells, after which naive cells were positively selected on CD45RA and the negative fraction became the memory subset. After blood collection by leukapheresis, PBMCs were isolated using Ficoll-Histopaque density gradient centrifugation and then cryopreserved in the vapor phase of liquid nitrogen. Purity and quantity of every magnetically sorted T cell population were checked by analytical flow cytometry. Genomic DNA was isolated from each sorted fraction and quantified by UV absorbance on a Nanodrop 2000c.

Measured from the cysteine to the phenylalanine, the CDR3 is 15 residues long. Left in the record is the CDR3 DNA by itself, 45 bases read in frame from the first base. Via the germline V gene, CDR1 is SNHLY and CDR2 FYNNEI. V loses 7 bases at its end and J loses 1 base; junction bases beyond the gene matches: 10. The sample is drawn from a study of shared clonotypes between healthy human individuals (dated by TCRdb to the early 2020s). Broadly, across the study: Three men and a couple of women, aged 18 to 49 years, made up the cohort. Leukapheresis yielded between about 0.9 and 10 billion PBMCs per donor. To estimate repertoire size and how much clonotype sharing occurs between individuals, the study deeply sequenced the blood TCR repertoires of about five healthy adults. Libraries were prepared and TCR repertoires were sequenced by different laboratories using diverse techniques, in order to increase sequencing depth and limit assay-specific biases. For each donor, three plates each were used for CD4 naive and CD4 memory, two plates were used for CD8 naive, and one plate was used for CD8 memory. Overall study outcomes, separate from this receptor: The small number of donors limited the genetic and exposure-history diversity represented. Naive subsets generally had larger estimated clonotype richness than memory subsets. Only blood was sampled, and tissue TCR repertoires likely differ from those in blood. When a few donors were compared, the shared fraction of clonotypes was around 4.6% for naive CD4, around 3.5% for naive CD8, 2.3% for memory CD4, and approximately 0.4% for memory CD8. Pairwise subsampling led to the expectation that sequencing depth would affect the degree of clonotype sharing among donors. Incomplete sequencing was indicated by rarefaction of sorted-subset datasets, despite the large sequencing depth. Compared with non-shared clonotypes, the clonotypes found in all four sorted-subset donors had higher generation probabilities.

TCR CDR3 regions were amplified from genomic DNA by multiplex PCR using the deep immunoSEQ assay. For each cell subset, the extracted genomic DNA was distributed evenly across all wells of several immunoSEQ 96-well plates, and each plate served as one replicate. For sorted subsets, around 0.2 ug genomic DNA, equal to 25,000 to 35,000 T cell genomes, was loaded into each replicate PCR. Purified libraries were quantified with a Qubit 3.0 fluorometer, sized on a Bioanalyzer 2100, and re-quantified with the KAPA Library Quantification kit. Every immunoSEQ 96-well plate was sequenced on a separate single-read 150-cycle Illumina NextSeq 550 flow cell. Concerning the study's data processing: Because only junctional sequences without quality scores were contained in the immunoSEQ output, filtering matching that applied to full-length reads could not be performed. Sequences were annotated with PyIR, a Python wrapper for IgBLAST v1.9, using IMGT germline references to assign V/J genes and CDR3. Reads were removed for weak V/J assignments (E-value above 1e-6), missing CDR3, stop codons, out-of-frame junctions, or ambiguous translated residues. A V3J clonotype was defined by an identical inferred V gene, J gene, and CDR3 amino acid sequence. Percentage overlap between repertoires was calculated by dividing the number of shared unique clonotypes by the size of the smaller repertoire. Three approaches were used to assess repertoire richness: RTK rarefaction, the Chao1 estimator, and Recon v2.1 estimates of unobserved clonotypes. Generation probabilities for all TCRbeta clonotypes obtained by the gDNA method from several donors were computed using OLGA. Not all clones reach the TCRdb copy of this immuneACCESS table, which keeps in-frame sequences only. Checked studies attribute under half of the gap to unresolved V genes and leave the rest unexplained. V, J and clone size derive from that table, while D and trimming were established from the DNA sequence. For this sample the table gives some 2.1 million clones, of which 90% to 95% were detected only once. The ten largest clones take up 0.13% of the sample.

This TCR came from a young man in good health. Sequencing was done on a sample of naive CD4+ T cells sorted from blood. The cell subset or site label, read with the paper, signifies: CD45RA+ positively selected. The rearrangement combines TRBV2 with TRBJ2-7; TRBD2 aligns with 7 central bases. The bases are TGTGCCAGCACCTATTCCGGGACTACTTCCTACGAGCAGTACTTC. Its translation reads: CASTYSGTTSYEQYF. Where the CDR3 stops, the reference TRBV2 and TRBJ2-7 genes take over; the full variable domain is EPEVTQTPSHQVTQMGQEVILRCVPISNHLYFYWYRQILGQKVEFLVSFYNNEISEKSEIFDDQFSVERPDGSNFTLKIRSTKLEDSAMYFCASTYSGTTSYEQYFGPGTRLTVT.